This T cell receptor (beta chain) was identified in a study of neurological immune-mediated disorders. Across the study: Among the approximately 34 patients with multiple sclerosis, roughly 30 were relapsing-remitting, while 3 were secondary progressive.

Using its own MiXCR run on the 5' RACE reads, TCRdb lists one record per CDR3 protein. The sample holds about 70,000 distinct CDR3 sequences, 5.2% seen once. To note about this clonotype: A much larger clonotype is one base distant, so this may be a read error.

Germline assignment: CDR1 SQVTM and CDR2 ANQGSEA. The CDR3 has 13 amino acids. Trimming removed 4 bases at V and 2 bases at J, with 11 bases between. Source material: PBMCs. The sequence came from a human donor with multiple sclerosis. The donor label of this sample is uncertain. The chain is built from TRBV29-1 and TRBJ1-1; D is ambiguous. The CDR3, as DNA: TGCAGCGTTGTAGGATGGTTAAACACTGAAGCTTTCTTT. Translating gives CSVVGWLNTEAFF.